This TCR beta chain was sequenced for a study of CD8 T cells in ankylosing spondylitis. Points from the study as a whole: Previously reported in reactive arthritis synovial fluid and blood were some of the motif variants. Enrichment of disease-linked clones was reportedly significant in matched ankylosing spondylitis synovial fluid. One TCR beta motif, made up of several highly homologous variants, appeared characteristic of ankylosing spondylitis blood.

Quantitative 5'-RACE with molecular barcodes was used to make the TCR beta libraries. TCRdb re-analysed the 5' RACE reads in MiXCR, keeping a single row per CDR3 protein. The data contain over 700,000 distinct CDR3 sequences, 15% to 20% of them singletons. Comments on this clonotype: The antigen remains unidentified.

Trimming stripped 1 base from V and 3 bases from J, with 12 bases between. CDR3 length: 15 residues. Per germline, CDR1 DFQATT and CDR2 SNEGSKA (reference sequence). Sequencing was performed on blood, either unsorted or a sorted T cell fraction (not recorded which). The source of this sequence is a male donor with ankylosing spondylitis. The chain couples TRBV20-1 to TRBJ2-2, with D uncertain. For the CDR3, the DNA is TGCAGTGCTAGAGGCGGTGACTGGTACACCGGGGAGCTGTTTTTT. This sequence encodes CSARGGDWYTGELFF.